This T cell receptor beta chain was obtained from a study of blood T cell repertoires in COVID-19. Study information: Collection of acute and convalescent COVID-19 samples took place in the United States, Italy and Spain. T cells, B-cell-depleted T cells, or PBMCs provided the cDNA or gDNA that served as material.

The germline V gene encodes CDR1 KGHSH and CDR2 LQKENI. This CDR3 spans 15 amino acids. The ends lost 5 bases at V and 0 bases at J; junction bases unmatched: 4. In the original analysis: The assay estimated nucleated cells by amplifying reference gene primers. Assay: immunoSEQ multiplex PCR; the TCRdb copy retains only in-frame clones and omits some. V, J and clone size reflect that table, while D and trimming were determined from the DNA. The sample includes about 140,000 clones, approximately 88% of them seen just once. The receptor was isolated from a man in his sixties with active or convalescent COVID-19. The chain combines TRBV18 with TRBJ1-5, with TRBD1 matching over 7 bases. Input material: peripheral blood. The CDR3 DNA reads as TGTGCCAGCTCATTACAGGGGCATAGCAATCAGCCCCAGCATTTT. Translated, it gives CASSLQGHSNQPQHF.